These T cell receptor beta chains were read from a single sample in a study of T cells after yellow fever vaccination. TCRdb re-called the 5' RACE reads with MiXCR, one entry per CDR3 protein. Of 120,000 or so distinct CDR3 sequences listed, around 15% were seen once; the top ten hold roughly 41%. The sample here was CD8+ T cells sorted from PBMCs, taken 5 days after the yellow fever booster vaccination. The source is a man younger than 35 who received the YFV17D yellow fever vaccine. Each CDR3 is given with its conserved first and last residue. Fields, in order: V gene, CDR3 length, J gene, clone size, D gene, CDR3 DNA, CDR3 protein. The D gene is left open where the match is weak. Not every row has a clone size; where given, it reads once, few, many or a size class.

>TRBV6-4|15|TRBJ2-3|many|TRBD2
TGTGCCAGCAGTGGCGGGGGGGCCAGCACAGATACGCAGTATTTT
CASSGGGASTDTQYF
>TRBV9|13|TRBJ2-7|-|-
TGTGCCAGCAGCGCCCCCCTAGCACCCGTGCAGTACTTC
CASSAPLAPVQYF
>TRBV6-1|14|TRBJ2-1|-|-
TGTGCCAGCAGTGATGGCCCCAACTACAATGAGCAGTTCTTC
CASSDGPNYNEQFF
>TRBV15|17|TRBJ2-2|few|-
TGTGCCACCAGCAGAGGGACACAGCCCGGGGGGCCCGGGGAGCTGTTTTTT
CATSRGTQPGGPGELFF
>TRBV4-3|12|TRBJ1-1|-|-
TGCGCCAGCAGCCAACTTACAGGGCAAGCTTTCTTT
CASSQLTGQAFF
>TRBV7-9|12|TRBJ2-1|few|-
TGTGCCAGCAGCTTTTCCAACAATGAGCAGTTCTTC
CASSFSNNEQFF
>TRBV7-9|20|TRBJ2-3|-|TRBD2
TGTGCCAGCAGCTCCGTACCCAGGACTAGCGGGACACCGAGCACAGATACGCAGTATTTT
CASSSVPRTSGTPSTDTQYF
>TRBV5-1|14|TRBJ2-7|many|TRBD1
TGCGCCAGCGAAACCGGGACAGGGGGCGACGAGCAGTACTTC
CASETGTGGDEQYF
>TRBV29-1|16|TRBJ2-3|-|-
TGCAGCGTTGAGCCATTAGAGGGGGGTATCGCAGATACGCAGTATTTT
CSVEPLEGGIADTQYF
>TRBV24-1|17|TRBJ2-1|many|TRBD1
TGTGCCACCAGTGACTCGGGACAGGGGACGGCGGGGAATGAGCAGTTCTTC
CATSDSGQGTAGNEQFF
>TRBV9|15|TRBJ1-2|few|-
TGTGCCAGCAGCGTAGGGGATGGGGCAGGGGATGGCTACACCTTC
CASSVGDGAGDGYTF
>TRBV12-3/TRBV12-4|14|TRBJ1-6|-|TRBD1
TGTGCCAGCAGTTCTGGGACAGGGTCTTCACCCCTCCACTTT
CASSSGTGSSPLHF
>TRBV20-1|12|TRBJ1-5|-|-
TGCAGTGCTCCGACTGTCGGACCACTCCAGCATTTT
CSAPTVGPLQHF
>TRBV20-1|14|TRBJ1-1|few|-
TGCAGTGCCAAAAGGTCAGGATGGAACACTGAAGCTTTCTTT
CSAKRSGWNTEAFF
>TRBV7-9|16|TRBJ2-1|-|TRBD2
TGTGCCAGCAGCCCTCGGGGGGGGCCGTATTACAATGAGCAGTTCTTC
CASSPRGGPYYNEQFF
>TRBV6-2/TRBV6-3|15|TRBJ2-7|-|TRBD1
TGTGCCAGCAGTTCTCTCCGGGACAGGGGGCCCCAGCAGTACTTC
CASSSLRDRGPQQYF
>TRBV10-1|12|TRBJ2-7|few|-
TGCGCCAGCAGTGATGGTCCCTACGAGCAGTACTTC
CASSDGPYEQYF
>TRBV15|15|TRBJ2-3|-|-
TGTGCCACCAGCAGAGGGCGACACCACACAGATACGCAGTATTTT
CATSRGRHHTDTQYF
>TRBV6-1|16|TRBJ2-1|few|TRBD2
TGTGCCAGCAGTTCCCTTTACGGGGGGGGATACAATGAGCAGTTCTTC
CASSSLYGGGYNEQFF
>TRBV12-3/TRBV12-4|14|TRBJ2-1|few|TRBD1
TGTGCCAGCAGACTGACAGGGGGTGTCGATGAGCAGTTCTTC
CASRLTGGVDEQFF
>TRBV12-5|14|TRBJ1-2|-|TRBD1
TGTGCTAGTGGTTTGACAGGGGGAGGCTATGGCTACACCTTC
CASGLTGGGYGYTF
>TRBV6-2/TRBV6-3|12|TRBJ2-3|-|-
TGTGCCAGCAGTTACGGGCCTCTTACGCAGTATTTT
CASSYGPLTQYF
>TRBV11-2|15|TRBJ2-3|few|TRBD1
TGTGCCAGCAGCTTGGTGACAGGGGACACAGATACGCAGTATTTT
CASSLVTGDTDTQYF
>TRBV7-2|15|TRBJ2-7|many|TRBD1
TGTGCCAGCAGCTTGGCGGGGACAGGGCTACACGAGCAGTACTTC
CASSLAGTGLHEQYF
>TRBV4-1|14|TRBJ2-2|-|-
TGCGCCAGCAGCCAATGGGAGGACACCGGGGAGCTGTTTTTT
CASSQWEDTGELFF
>TRBV19|12|TRBJ2-3|-|-
TGTGCCAGCGGACCGGGTGAAGATACGCAGTATTTT
CASGPGEDTQYF
>TRBV27|13|TRBJ1-4|few|-
TGTGCCAGCAGTTGGGGACGTAATGAAAAACTGTTTTTT
CASSWGRNEKLFF